The next 4 T cell receptor beta chains were all read from a single sample in a study of blood T cell repertoires in COVID-19. Measured with immunoSEQ multiplex PCR; TCRdb has only the in-frame clones, and not every one. The repertoire holds 300,000 to 350,000 clones, with around 82% as singletons. Sequenced sample: peripheral blood. All receptors come from a man aged 25-40 years with active or convalescent COVID-19.

The V gene is TRBV2, the J gene TRBJ1-2; no definite D call. Deletions cut 4 bases from V and 3 bases from J, with 9 bases between. Looked up from germline, CDR1 is SNHLY and CDR2 is FYNNEI. The CDR3 loop spans 13 amino acids. CDR3: CASSVRIHYGYTF. DNA for the CDR3: TGTGCCAGCAGTGTGCGGATACACTATGGCTACACCTTC. The variable domain in full, with the rest retrieved from reference TRBV2 and TRBJ1-2, is EPEVTQTPSHQVTQMGQEVILRCVPISNHLYFYWYRQILGQKVEFLVSFYNNEISEKSEIFDDQFSVERPDGSNFTLKIRSTKLEDSAMYFCASSVRIHYGYTFGSGTRLTVV.

This clone is a singleton in its sample. The CDR3 DNA is TGTGCCAGCTCACCACTTTCTGCCGGGGAGCTGTTTTTT. The encoded protein is CASSPLSAGELFF. The chain uses TRBV18 and TRBJ2-2; D unclear. CDR3 size: 13 residues. CDR1 KGHSH and CDR2 LQKENI come from the germline V gene. Deletions cut 1 base from V and 6 bases from J, with 6 bases between.

This rearrangement joins TRBV6-5 to TRBJ1-1, with D possibly matching TRBD1 (6 bases). The CDR3 extends over 14 amino acids. The germline gives CDR1 MNHEY, CDR2 SVGAGI. With 6 bases removed from V and 1 base from J, the gap between germline ends came to 12 bases. The CDR3 reads CASRLWTENTEAFF. The CDR3 nucleotides are TGTGCCAGCAGACTCTGGACAGAGAACACTGAAGCTTTCTTT.

V usage is TRBV5-1 and J usage is TRBJ2-2; D is ambiguous. The length of the CDR3 is 13 residues. Trimming removed 5 bases from V and 5 bases from J, with 10 bases in between. Germline values: CDR1 SGHRS, CDR2 YFSETQ. The CDR3 DNA sequence: TGCGCCAGCAGAGTTACGGGTACCGGGGAGCTGTTTTTT. Translation: CASRVTGTGELFF.